One and the same sample provided the 6 T cell receptor beta chains below, sequenced in a study of T cell responses to AZD1222 COVID-19 vaccine. Measured with immunoSEQ multiplex PCR; TCRdb has only the in-frame clones, and not every one. The sample lists roughly 140,000 clones; roughly 94% were seen once. Sequencing used peripheral blood, obtained on day 0 of AZD1222 vaccination. The receptors derive from an adult in good health.

The chain joins TRBV11-2 to TRBJ1-2; 11 nucleotides line up with TRBD1. The CDR3 has 16 amino acids. From germline, CDR1 is SGHAT and CDR2 FQNNGV. The trim removed 0 bases at V and 4 bases at J, leaving 4 bases unmatched. The CDR3 region has the DNA TGTGCCAGCAGCTTAGACTGGACAGGGGGCAGCTATGGCTACACCTTC. It specifies CASSLDWTGGSYGYTF.

CDR3 residues: CASRGTGSTGYTF. The DNA of the CDR3 is TGTGCCAGCAGGGGGACAGGTTCAACCGGCTACACCTTC. The rearrangement joins TRBV2 to TRBJ1-2, with 8 nucleotides matching TRBD1. The V segment lost 6 bases and the J segment 8 bases; nucleotides outside the gene matches: 8. Germline values: CDR1 SNHLY, CDR2 FYNNEI. The CDR3 sequence is 13 residues long.

The chain joins TRBV7-3 to TRBJ2-5, with D possibly being TRBD1 (6 bases). With 1 base removed from V and 5 bases from J, the gap between germline ends came to 14 bases. The length of the CDR3 is 15 residues. The germline V gene has CDR1 SGHTA and CDR2 FQGTGA. The CDR3 region is CASSLKGERWETQYF. CDR3 bases: TGTGCCAGCAGCTTAAAGGGGGAGAGGTGGGAGACCCAGTACTTC.

V is TRBV11-2 and J is TRBJ2-3; 7 bases line up with TRBD2. J gave up 1 base and V 3 bases, and 7 bases lay outside the gene matches. Germline assignment: CDR1 SGHAT and CDR2 FQNNGV. CDR3 length equals 16 residues. The CDR3 coding sequence is TGTGCCAGCAGCTTTCTGGCGGGGAGGGGCACAGATACGCAGTATTTT. Residues: CASSFLAGRGTDTQYF.

This chain joins TRBV28 and TRBJ1-3; a possible D gene is TRBD1 (5 bases). The CDR3 has 17 amino acids. Trimming cost V 1 base and J 0 bases, with 13 bases left between them. Looked up from germline, CDR1 is MDHEN and CDR2 is SYDVKM. CDR3 in amino acids: CASSLSILDSSGNTIYF. For the CDR3, the DNA is TGTGCCAGCAGTTTATCCATCCTTGACAGCTCTGGAAACACCATATATTTT.

J is TRBJ2-1 and V is TRBV6-1; a possible D gene is TRBD1 (5 bases). Germline CDR1 and CDR2: MNHNS and SASEGT. The CDR3 is made up of 18 amino acids. The V and J ends lost 4 bases and 0 bases respectively, with 19 bases between them. This CDR3 reads CASSVKGQGTVSYNEQFF. For the CDR3, the DNA is TGTGCCAGCAGTGTCAAGGGCCAGGGTACCGTCTCCTACAATGAGCAGTTCTTC.